The 19 T cell receptor beta chains presented below share a single source sample, sequenced in a study of identical twins. One entry per CDR3 protein results from TCRdb running MiXCR on the 5' RACE reads. Here the sample spans hundreds of thousands of distinct CDR3 sequences, approximately 21% being singletons. The data also belong to a second study, concerning T cells expressing NK-cell markers.

The sample was PBMCs. Source of these receptors: a woman aged 18-29 years in good health.

The chain combines TRBV7-3 with TRBJ2-1; no reliable D call. In germline, CDR1 is SGHTA, CDR2 FQGTGA. CDR3 length: 12 amino acids. Trimming removed 5 bases at V and 9 bases at J, with 11 bases between. In nucleotides, the CDR3 is TGTGCCAGCAGCCCAACCCTGGGTGAGCAGTTCTTC. It is translated as CASSPTLGEQFF.

The chain couples TRBV10-3 to TRBJ2-3; D perhaps matches TRBD2 (5 bases). The V gene's germline CDR1 is ENHRY and CDR2 SYGVKD. The CDR3 runs 14 residues. The germline V and J ends were trimmed by 4 bases and 5 bases, with 13 bases remaining between them. This CDR3 is CAISGRGAGDTQYF. The CDR3 DNA follows: TGTGCCATCAGTGGTCGGGGAGCTGGAGATACGCAGTATTTT.

A few counts support this clonotype. The rearrangement joins TRBV20-1 to TRBJ1-1, with no clear D. This CDR3 comprises 13 residues. In germline, CDR1 is DFQATT, CDR2 SNEGSKA (reference sequence). V lost 0 bases and J 2 bases, leaving 7 bases between the germline ends. For the CDR3, the DNA is TGCAGTGCTAGAGATCGGGGTAACACTGAAGCTTTCTTT. Its translation is CSARDRGNTEAFF.

Ten or more counts support this clonotype. The chain uses TRBV24-1 and TRBJ2-1; D unclear. The CDR3 sequence is 12 residues long. V lost 10 bases and J 0 bases, leaving 6 bases between the germline ends. The germline V gene encodes CDR1 KGHDR and CDR2 SFDVKD. The CDR3: CATGNSYNEQFF. The CDR3 nucleotides are TGTGCCACAGGCAACTCCTACAATGAGCAGTTCTTC.

This clonotype was counted between two and nine times. This chain connects TRBV4-2 to TRBJ2-5; perhaps TRBD2 as D (6 bases). The V gene's germline CDR1 is LGHNA and CDR2 YNFKEQ. This CDR3 spans 14 amino acids. Deletions cut 4 bases from V and 2 bases from J, with 11 bases between. DNA for the CDR3: TGTGCCAGCAGCCCATCGGGGGATCAAGAGACCCAGTACTTC. Protein sequence: CASSPSGDQETQYF.

V usage is TRBV6-1 and J usage is TRBJ2-3, with 9 bases that match TRBD2. In germline, CDR1 is MNHNS, CDR2 SASEGT. The CDR3 is made up of 13 amino acids. CDR3 DNA sequence: TGTGTTGTCCGGAGCGGGGGGCAGGATACGCAGTATTTT. As protein: CVVRSGGQDTQYF.

A few counts support this clonotype. V gene TRBV7-2 combines with J gene TRBJ2-7; 8 bases are a match to TRBD2. This CDR3 spans 15 amino acids. The J segment lost 7 bases and the V segment lost 0 bases, leaving 8 bases of the junction unmatched. Germline lookup yields CDR1 SGHTA and CDR2 FQGNSA. This CDR3 reads CASSLARGTSEEQYF. In DNA form, the CDR3 reads TGTGCCAGCAGCTTAGCTCGCGGGACTAGTGAAGAGCAGTACTTC.

As to this clonotype: A read error may explain this, as a much larger clone is one base away. The J gene is TRBJ2-2, the V gene TRBV6-5, with 7 bases identical to TRBD1. This CDR3 contains 16 residues. Germline V CDR1 and CDR2: MNHEY, SVGAGI. For the CDR3, the DNA is TGTGCCAGCAGTTACCAACAGGGGTATCCTACCGAGGAGCTGTTTTTT. Its protein is CASSYQQGYPTEELFF.

There are a few counts of this clonotype. This chain connects TRBV20-1 to TRBJ1-6; D unresolved. V dropped 0 bases and J dropped 0 bases, with 12 bases sitting between them. Germline CDR1 DFQATT, CDR2 SNEGSKA (reference sequence). This CDR3 has 17 amino acids. Written as DNA, the CDR3 is TGCAGTGCTAGAGATCGGCAAACGAGCTCCTATAATTCACCCCTCCACTTT. It encodes CSARDRQTSSYNSPLHF.

V is TRBV10-2 and J is TRBJ1-6, with D unresolved. V was trimmed by 8 bases and J by 5 bases, leaving 13 bases between them. CDR3 size: 14 residues. Germline CDR1 and CDR2: WSHSY and SAAADI. In DNA, the CDR3 is TGCGCCAGCGAACTGGACGGCCATAATTCACCCCTCCACTTT. Translating it yields CASELDGHNSPLHF.

The V and J genes are TRBV18 and TRBJ1-1, with D unresolved. There are 14 residues in the CDR3. The germline V gene has CDR1 KGHSH and CDR2 LQKENI. V dropped 2 bases and J dropped 7 bases, with 14 bases sitting between them. CDR3 nucleotides: TGTGCCAGCTCACCATCGAGTTGGGGAGATGAAGCTTTCTTT. This encodes CASSPSSWGDEAFF. Combining the CDR3 with reference TRBV18 and TRBJ1-1 gives the whole variable domain NAGVMQNPRHLVRRRGQEARLRCSPMKGHSHVYWYRQLPEEGLKFMVYLQKENIIDESGMPKERFSAEFPKEGPSILRIQQVVRGDSAAYFCASSPSSWGDEAFFGQGTRLTVV.

The rearrangement uses TRBV9 and TRBJ2-1; the D call may be TRBD1 or TRBD2 (6 bases each). This CDR3 contains 14 residues. V dropped 1 base and J dropped 5 bases, with 10 bases sitting between them. Germline values: CDR1 SGDLS, CDR2 YYNGEE. The CDR3 sequence is CASSVRGVHNEQFF. The DNA for the CDR3 is TGTGCCAGCAGCGTAAGGGGGGTTCACAATGAGCAGTTCTTC.

The rearrangement links TRBV5-1 to TRBJ2-1; 9 bases fit TRBD2. With V trimmed by 1 base and J by 0 bases, 2 bases remained unmatched. From germline, CDR1 is SGHRS and CDR2 YFSETQ. The CDR3 runs 16 residues. CDR3 sequence reads: CASSLKRGDSYNEQFF. The CDR3 bases are TGCGCCAGCAGCTTGAAGCGGGGGGACTCCTACAATGAGCAGTTCTTC.

This clonotype has a handful of counts. CDR3 sequence: CSARAVQETQYF. CDR3 coding DNA: TGCAGTGCGAGGGCAGTCCAAGAGACCCAGTACTTC. The V call is TRBV20-1, the J call TRBJ2-5; D is possibly TRBD2 (5 bases). CDR3 length: 12 amino acids. The germline V gene has CDR1 DFQATT and CDR2 SNEGSKA (reference sequence). V lost 6 bases, J lost 1 base, and 9 bases lay in between.

This clonotype was seen repeatedly, ten times or more. The gene calls are TRBV7-2 and TRBJ2-4; D tentatively reads TRBD1 or TRBD2 (6 bases each). The CDR3 runs 15 residues. Germline V gives CDR1 SGHTA, CDR2 FQGNSA. V was shortened by 8 bases and J by 0 bases, with 14 bases between the two germline ends. DNA of the CDR3: TGTGCCAGCCGAGGGGGAGGTCTAGCCAAAAACATTCAGTACTTC. Amino acid sequence: CASRGGGLAKNIQYF.

The chain carries TRBV21-1 and TRBJ2-7; the table calls TRBD1, which could not be checked here. TRBV21-1 is a known pseudogene. CDR3 size: 16 residues. CDR3 region: CASSSSQTGSPYEQYF. The CDR3 DNA is TGTGCCAGCAGCTCTTCCCAGACAGGTAGTCCCTACGAGCAGTACTTC.

V is TRBV10-3 and J is TRBJ1-1, with D hard to call. Germline CDR1 reads ENHRY; CDR2 reads SYGVKD. The germline V and J ends were trimmed by 7 bases and 1 base, with 7 bases remaining between them. The CDR3 contains 12 residues. The CDR3: CAINAGNTEAFF. The CDR3 DNA reads as TGTGCCATCAACGCGGGGAACACTGAAGCTTTCTTT.

This clonotype was seen only a few times. V gene TRBV20-1 combines with J gene TRBJ2-7; 7 bases align to TRBD1. The CDR3 is 17 amino acids. CDR1 DFQATT and CDR2 SNEGSKA come from the germline V gene (reference sequence). J lost 0 bases, V lost 6 bases, and 17 bases had no gene match. The CDR3 coding sequence is TGCAGTGCCACTGGCCCCCGGGACAGCTACTCCTCCTACGAGCAGTACTTC. Translating it yields CSATGPRDSYSSYEQYF.

There are many counts of this clonotype. Written as DNA, the CDR3 is TGCAGCGTTGGACCCCTGGCGGGAGTTAACGCCGGGGAGCTGTTTTTT. It codes for CSVGPLAGVNAGELFF. The chain carries TRBV29-1 and TRBJ2-2; TRBD2 agrees at 7 bases. This CDR3 region has 16 residues. The V segment lost 4 bases and the J segment 6 bases; nucleotides outside the gene matches: 14. The V gene's germline CDR1 is SQVTM and CDR2 ANQGSEA.